The sample holds a few counts of the clone carrying this T cell receptor (beta chain). Its antigen is not known. Trimming stripped 3 bases from V and 0 bases from J, with 9 bases between. The CDR3 is 16 residues long. Within the library, unique molecular identifiers were attached to each individual cDNA molecule. TCRdb reprocessed the RACE reads with MiXCR, giving one entry per CDR3 protein. Of approximately 110,000 distinct CDR3 sequences in the sample, roughly a third were seen once. The data were taken from a study of human T cells and chemical hapten exposure. The overall study: Donors were sensitized with 2% DPC on the upper inner arm. Diphenylcyclopropenone was applied weekly to patients' scalps across the approximately 25-week study. The study's findings and limits: The donors suffered from alopecia, so their immune response may not match that of healthy people.

Described time point: patch test 3, about 24 weeks after DPC sensitization. Noted treatment: therapeutic diphenylcyclopropenone sensitization with weekly scalp DPC. The sequenced sample was whole blood, obtained in connection with sensitization to the hapten diphenylcyclopropenone (DPC). The chain links TRBV12-3 or TRBV12-4 to TRBJ2-6; D may be TRBD1 (6 bases). This sequence originates from a man in his forties with alopecia areata. Some clones in this sample may be carry-over from other donors' samples. The CDR3 DNA follows: TGTGCCAGCAGTTTGGGGGCCGGCTCTGGGGCCAACGTCCTGACTTTC. Amino acid sequence: CASSLGAGSGANVLTF.